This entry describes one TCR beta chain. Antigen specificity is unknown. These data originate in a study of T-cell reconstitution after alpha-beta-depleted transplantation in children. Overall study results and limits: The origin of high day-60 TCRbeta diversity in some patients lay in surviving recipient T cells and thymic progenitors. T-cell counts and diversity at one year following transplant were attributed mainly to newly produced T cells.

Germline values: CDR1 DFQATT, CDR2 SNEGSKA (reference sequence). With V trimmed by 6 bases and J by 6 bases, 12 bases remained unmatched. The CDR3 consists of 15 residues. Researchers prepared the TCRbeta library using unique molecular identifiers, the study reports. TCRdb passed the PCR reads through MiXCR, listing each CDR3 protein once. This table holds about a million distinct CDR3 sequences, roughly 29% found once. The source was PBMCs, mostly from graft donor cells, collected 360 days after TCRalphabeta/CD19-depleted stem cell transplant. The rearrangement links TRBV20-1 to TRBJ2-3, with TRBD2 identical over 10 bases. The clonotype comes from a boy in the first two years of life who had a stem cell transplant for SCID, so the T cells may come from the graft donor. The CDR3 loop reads CSAPPGLASVDTQYF. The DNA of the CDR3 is TGCAGTGCACCTCCGGGACTAGCGAGTGTGGATACGCAGTATTTT.